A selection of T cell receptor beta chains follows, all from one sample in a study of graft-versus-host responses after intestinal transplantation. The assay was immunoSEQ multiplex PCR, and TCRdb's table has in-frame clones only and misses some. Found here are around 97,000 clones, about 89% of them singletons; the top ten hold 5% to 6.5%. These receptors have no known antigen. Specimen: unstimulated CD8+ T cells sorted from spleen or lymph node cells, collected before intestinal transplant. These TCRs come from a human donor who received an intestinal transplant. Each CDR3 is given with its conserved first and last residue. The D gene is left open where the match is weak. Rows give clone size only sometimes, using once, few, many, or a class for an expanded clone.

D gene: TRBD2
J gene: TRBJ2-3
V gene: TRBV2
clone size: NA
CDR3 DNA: TGTGCCAGCAAGGGAATACTAGCGAGCACAGATACGCAGTATTTT
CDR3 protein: CASKGILASTDTQYF

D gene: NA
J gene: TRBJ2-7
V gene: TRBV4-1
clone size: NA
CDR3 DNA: TGCGCCAGCAGCCACGTTCAGGGGCTTATCTACGAGCAGTACTTC
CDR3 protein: CASSHVQGLIYEQYF

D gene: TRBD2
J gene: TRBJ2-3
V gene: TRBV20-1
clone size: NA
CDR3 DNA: TGCAGTGCTAGAGCCGGGGGACTAGGGTATTTT
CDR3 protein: CSARAGGLGYF

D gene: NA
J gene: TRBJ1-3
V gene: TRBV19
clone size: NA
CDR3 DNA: TGTGCCAGTAGTATAGTAGTTGCTGGAAACACCATATATTTT
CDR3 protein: CASSIVVAGNTIYF

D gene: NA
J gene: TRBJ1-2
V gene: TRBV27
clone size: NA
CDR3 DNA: TGTGCCAGCAGCAAACAGGGTTATTTCTATGGCTACACCTTC
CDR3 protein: CASSKQGYFYGYTF

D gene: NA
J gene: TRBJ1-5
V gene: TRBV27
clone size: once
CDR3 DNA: TGTGCCAGCAGCTCGGGCGGGCCCCTCCATCAGCCCCAGCATTTT
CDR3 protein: CASSSGGPLHQPQHF

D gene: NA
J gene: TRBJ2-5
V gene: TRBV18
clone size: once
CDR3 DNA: TGTGCCAGCTCACCTCCCAAAGCCCCGGGCCAAGAGACCCAGTACTTC
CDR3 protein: CASSPPKAPGQETQYF

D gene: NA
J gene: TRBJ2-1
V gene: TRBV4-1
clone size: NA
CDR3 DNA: TGCGCCAGCAGCCAAGAGGAGGGGTGGGATGAGCAGTTCTTC
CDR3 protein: CASSQEEGWDEQFF

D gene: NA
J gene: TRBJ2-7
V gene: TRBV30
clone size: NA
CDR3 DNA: TGTGCCTGGAGTAGGACGGCAATCAACGAGCAGTACTTC
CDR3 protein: CAWSRTAINEQYF

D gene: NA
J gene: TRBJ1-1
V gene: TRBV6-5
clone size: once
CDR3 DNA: TGTGCCAGCAGCCCACGGGGTTTTCACACTGAAGCTTTCTTT
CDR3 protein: CASSPRGFHTEAFF

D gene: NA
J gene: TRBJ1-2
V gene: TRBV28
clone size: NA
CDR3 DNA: TGTGCCAGCAGTCCCAGTGCACTCTACACCTTC
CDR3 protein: CASSPSALYTF

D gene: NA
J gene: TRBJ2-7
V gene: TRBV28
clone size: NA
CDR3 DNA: TGTGCCAGCAGTTTACGGCCCTACGAGCAGTACTTC
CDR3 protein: CASSLRPYEQYF

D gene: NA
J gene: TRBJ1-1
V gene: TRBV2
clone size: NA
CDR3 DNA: TGTGCCAGCAGTGAATGGGGGGCGAACACTGAAGCTTTCTTT
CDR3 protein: CASSEWGANTEAFF

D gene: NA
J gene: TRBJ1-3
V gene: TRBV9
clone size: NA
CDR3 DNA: TGTGCCAGCAGCCTACCAATGGGAGGGGACCGTTCTGGAAACACCATATATTTT
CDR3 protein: CASSLPMGGDRSGNTIYF

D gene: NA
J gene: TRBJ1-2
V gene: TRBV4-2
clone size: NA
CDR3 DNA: TGTGCCAGCAGCCAAGAGGGATCAGGGCATGGCTACACCTTC
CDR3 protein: CASSQEGSGHGYTF

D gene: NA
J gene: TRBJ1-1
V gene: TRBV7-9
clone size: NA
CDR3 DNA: TGTGCCAGCAGCTTAGGCAGGAACACTGAAGCTTTCTTT
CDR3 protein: CASSLGRNTEAFF

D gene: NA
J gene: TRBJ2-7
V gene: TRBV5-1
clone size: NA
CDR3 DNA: TGCGCCAGCAGCGGCGATAGGGTCGAGCAGTACTTC
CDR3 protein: CASSGDRVEQYF

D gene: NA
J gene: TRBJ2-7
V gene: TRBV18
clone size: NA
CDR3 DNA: TGTGCCAGCTCACAGGGTACCTACGAGCAGTACTTC
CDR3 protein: CASSQGTYEQYF

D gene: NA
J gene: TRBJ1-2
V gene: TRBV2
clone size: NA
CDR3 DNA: TGTGCCAGCAGTGAACCAGAGCTTTATGGCTACACCTTC
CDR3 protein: CASSEPELYGYTF

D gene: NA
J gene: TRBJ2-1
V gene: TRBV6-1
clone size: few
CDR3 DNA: TGTGCCAGCAGTGGACGACTAATTGCCTACAATGAGCAGTTCTTC
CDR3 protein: CASSGRLIAYNEQFF

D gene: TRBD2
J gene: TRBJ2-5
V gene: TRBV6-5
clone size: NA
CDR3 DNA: TGTGCCAGCAGTTACCAGCGGGAGATCCGAGAGACCCAGTACTTC
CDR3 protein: CASSYQREIRETQYF

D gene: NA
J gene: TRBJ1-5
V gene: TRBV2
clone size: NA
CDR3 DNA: TGTGCCAGCTCTTCCGAGAGCACCACAAATCAGCCCCAGCATTTT
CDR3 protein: CASSSESTTNQPQHF

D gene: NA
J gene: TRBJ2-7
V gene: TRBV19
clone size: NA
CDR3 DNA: TGTGCCAGTAGTATGTCAGAATCCTTCTACGAGCAGTACTTC
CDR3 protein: CASSMSESFYEQYF

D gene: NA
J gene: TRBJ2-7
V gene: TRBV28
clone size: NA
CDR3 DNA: TGTGCCAGCAGTTTTAGCTCCTACGAGCAGTACTTC
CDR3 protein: CASSFSSYEQYF

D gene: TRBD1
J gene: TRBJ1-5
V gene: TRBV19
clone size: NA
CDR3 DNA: TGTGCCAGTAGTATCAGGGGGGAGAGCAATCAGCCCCAGCATTTT
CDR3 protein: CASSIRGESNQPQHF

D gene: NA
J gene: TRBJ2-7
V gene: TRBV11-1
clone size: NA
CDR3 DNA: TGTGCCAGCAGCTTACGTGACAGGCCTCACGAGCAGTACTTC
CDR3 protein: CASSLRDRPHEQYF

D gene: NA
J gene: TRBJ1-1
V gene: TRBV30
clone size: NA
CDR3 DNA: TGTCTCGGGGTTGTGGTGGCGGAAGCTTTCTTT
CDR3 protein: CLGVVVAEAFF

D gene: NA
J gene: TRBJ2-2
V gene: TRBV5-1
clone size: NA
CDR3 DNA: TGCGCCAGCAGCTTGGACTGGCCCCGTGGGACCGGGGAGCTGTTTTTT
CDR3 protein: CASSLDWPRGTGELFF

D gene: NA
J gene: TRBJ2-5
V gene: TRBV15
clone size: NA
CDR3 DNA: TGTGCCACCAGCAGCACTCGAGGGGCCTACAGGATGAGGCAAGAGACCCAGTACTTC
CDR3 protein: CATSSTRGAYRMRQETQYF

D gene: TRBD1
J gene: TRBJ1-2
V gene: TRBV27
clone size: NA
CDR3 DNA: TGTGCCAGCAGTTCAAGCCACACAGGGGGCGGGAATGGCTACACCTTC
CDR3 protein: CASSSSHTGGGNGYTF

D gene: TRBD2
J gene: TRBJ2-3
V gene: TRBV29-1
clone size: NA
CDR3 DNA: TGCAGCGTTAACGGGAGGGCAGATACGCAGTATTTT
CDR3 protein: CSVNGRADTQYF

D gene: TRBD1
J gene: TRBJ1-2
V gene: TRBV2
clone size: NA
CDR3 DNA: TGTGCCAGCAGTGAAGAAGGAACAGGGGGGTACTTGGGCTACACCTTC
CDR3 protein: CASSEEGTGGYLGYTF

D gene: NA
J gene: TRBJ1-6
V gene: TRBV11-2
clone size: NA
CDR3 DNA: TGTGCCAGCAGAAAAAACAGGGCGAGTAATTCACCCCTCCACTTT
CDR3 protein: CASRKNRASNSPLHF

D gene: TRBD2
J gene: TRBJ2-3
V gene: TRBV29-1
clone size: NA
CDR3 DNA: TGCAGCGTTGAAGGGTCTAGCGGGGATACGCAGTATTTT
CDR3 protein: CSVEGSSGDTQYF

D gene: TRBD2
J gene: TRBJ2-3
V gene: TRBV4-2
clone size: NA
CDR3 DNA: TGTGCCAGCAGCCCGACTAGCGGAACAGATACGCAGTATTTT
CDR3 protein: CASSPTSGTDTQYF

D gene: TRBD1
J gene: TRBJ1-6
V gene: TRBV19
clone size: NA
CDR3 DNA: TGTGCCAGCAGAGCAGGGGGCGCATCACCCCTCCACTTT
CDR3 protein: CASRAGGASPLHF

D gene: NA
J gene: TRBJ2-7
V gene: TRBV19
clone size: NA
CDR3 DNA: TGTGCCTGCAGTACTAGGGTCCGCAACTACGAGCAGTACTTC
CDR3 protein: CACSTRVRNYEQYF

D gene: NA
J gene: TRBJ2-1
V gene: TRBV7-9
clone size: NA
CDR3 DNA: TGTGCCAGCAGCTTACAGGGGAATGAGCAGTTCTTC
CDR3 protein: CASSLQGNEQFF

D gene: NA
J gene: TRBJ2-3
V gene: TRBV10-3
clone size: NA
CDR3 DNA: TGTGCCATCAGGCCCGGATGGGCAGAGTCCGACACAGATACGCAGTATTTT
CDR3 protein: CAIRPGWAESDTDTQYF

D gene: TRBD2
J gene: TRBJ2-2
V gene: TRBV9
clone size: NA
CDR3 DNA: TGTGCCAGCAGCGTAGGGCTAGCGGGAGGGCCGGACACCGGGGAGCTGTTTTTT
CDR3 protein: CASSVGLAGGPDTGELFF

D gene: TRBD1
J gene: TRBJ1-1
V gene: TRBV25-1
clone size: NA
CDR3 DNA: TGTGCCAGCAGCCAGGGGGGGGCCGCTGAAGCTTTCTTT
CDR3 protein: CASSQGGAAEAFF

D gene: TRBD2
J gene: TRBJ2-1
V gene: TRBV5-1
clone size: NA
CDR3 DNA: TGCGCCAGCAGCTGGGAGGGACTAGCGGGGGGGCGGAATGAGCAGTTCTTC
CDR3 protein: CASSWEGLAGGRNEQFF

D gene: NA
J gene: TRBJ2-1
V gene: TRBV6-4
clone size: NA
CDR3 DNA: TGTGCCAGCAGTGACTCTTATTTTGGCGACTTCAATGAGCAGTTCTTC
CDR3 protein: CASSDSYFGDFNEQFF

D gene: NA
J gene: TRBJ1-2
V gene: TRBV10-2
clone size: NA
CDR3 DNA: TGCGCCAGCAGTGACAGGGATTTGGAGGGCTACACCTTC
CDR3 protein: CASSDRDLEGYTF

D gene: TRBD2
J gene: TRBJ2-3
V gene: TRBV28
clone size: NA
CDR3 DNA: TGTGCCACCCATGTGTGGCGGGAGGATGCGGATACGCAGTATTTT
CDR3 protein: CATHVWREDADTQYF

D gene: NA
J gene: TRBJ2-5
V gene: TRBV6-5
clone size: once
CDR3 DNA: TGTGCCAGCAGGCCCTGGGGGGCTGGGGAGACCCAGTACTTC
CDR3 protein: CASRPWGAGETQYF

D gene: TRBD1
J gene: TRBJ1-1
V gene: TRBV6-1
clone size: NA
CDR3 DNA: TGTGCCAGCAGTGGAACAGGGGGTGAAGCTTTCTTT
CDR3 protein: CASSGTGGEAFF

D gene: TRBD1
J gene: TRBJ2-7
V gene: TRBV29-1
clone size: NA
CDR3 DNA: TGCAGCGTCGCAACCGGGACAGGGTATAACGAGCAGTACTTC
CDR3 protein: CSVATGTGYNEQYF

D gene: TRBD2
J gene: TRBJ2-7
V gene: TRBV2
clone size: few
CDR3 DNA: TGTGCCAGCAGCGCGGGAGGGTGGCACGAGCAGTACTTC
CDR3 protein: CASSAGGWHEQYF

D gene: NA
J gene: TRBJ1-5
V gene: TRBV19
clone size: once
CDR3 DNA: TGTGCCAGTAGTATATCCCGGGACTCCTATCAGCCCCAGCATTTT
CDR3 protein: CASSISRDSYQPQHF

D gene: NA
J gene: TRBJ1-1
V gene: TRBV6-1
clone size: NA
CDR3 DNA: TGTGCCAGCAGTGAAGAGCTGTCAGGGTACTCTGAAGCTTTCTTT
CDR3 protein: CASSEELSGYSEAFF

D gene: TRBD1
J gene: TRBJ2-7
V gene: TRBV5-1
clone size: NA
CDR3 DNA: TGCGCCAGTACCGGGGGACAGGGCTTCGAGCAGTACTTC
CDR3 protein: CASTGGQGFEQYF